Sequencing of this TCR beta chain was carried out in a study of cytomegalovirus exposure and HLA in healthy donors. Whole-study context: Sequencing of roughly 180 million T cells in an earlier analysis found around 120 million unique TCR beta sequences.

Points from the study as a whole: Most CMV-associated TCR beta chains appeared HLA-restricted in a later analysis. As was reported, the HLA-A and HLA-B alleles of most subjects were accurately predicted from TCR beta sequences.

Comments on this clone: What it binds is not known.

The study ran its PCR with 60 Vbeta and 13 Jbeta primers. The repertoire was sequenced with immunoSEQ multiplex PCR; TCRdb's copy has only in-frame clones and lacks some. The repertoire holds over 150,000 clones, with over 75% as singletons. Donors likely had unrecorded immune exposures despite being nominally healthy when sampled. Sequencing was carried out using PBMCs. The clonotype was recovered from a human donor in good health.

The CDR3 spells CASSVGIEAPYEQYF. The CDR3 region has the DNA TGTGCCAGCAGCGTCGGGATAGAGGCGCCCTACGAGCAGTACTTC. The chain combines TRBV9 with TRBJ2-7; D may be TRBD2 (5 bases). Germline-derived CDR1 and CDR2 are SGDLS and YYNGEE. This CDR3 has 15 amino acids. V dropped 2 bases and J dropped 2 bases, with 14 bases sitting between them.